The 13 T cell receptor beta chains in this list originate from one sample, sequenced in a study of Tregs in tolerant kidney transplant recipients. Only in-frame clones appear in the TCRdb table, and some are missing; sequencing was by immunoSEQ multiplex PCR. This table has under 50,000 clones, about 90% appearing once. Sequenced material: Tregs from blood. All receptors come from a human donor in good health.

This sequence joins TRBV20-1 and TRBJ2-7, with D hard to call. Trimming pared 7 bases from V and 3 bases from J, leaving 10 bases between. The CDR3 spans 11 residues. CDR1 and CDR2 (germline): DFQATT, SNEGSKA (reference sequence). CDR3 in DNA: TGCAGTGTATCTAGGAACTACGAGCAGTACTTC. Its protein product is CSVSRNYEQYF.

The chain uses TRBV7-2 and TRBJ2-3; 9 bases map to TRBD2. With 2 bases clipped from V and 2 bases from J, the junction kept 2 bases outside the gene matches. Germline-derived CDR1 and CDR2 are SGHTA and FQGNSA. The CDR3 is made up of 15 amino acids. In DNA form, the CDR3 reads TGTGCCAGCAGCTTACAGCGGGGGGTCACAGATACGCAGTATTTT. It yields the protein CASSLQRGVTDTQYF.

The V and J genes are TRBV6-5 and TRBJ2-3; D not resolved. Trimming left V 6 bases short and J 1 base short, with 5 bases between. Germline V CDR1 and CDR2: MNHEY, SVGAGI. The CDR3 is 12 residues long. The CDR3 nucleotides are TGTGCCAGCAGACATGGCACAGATACGCAGTATTTT. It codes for CASRHGTDTQYF.

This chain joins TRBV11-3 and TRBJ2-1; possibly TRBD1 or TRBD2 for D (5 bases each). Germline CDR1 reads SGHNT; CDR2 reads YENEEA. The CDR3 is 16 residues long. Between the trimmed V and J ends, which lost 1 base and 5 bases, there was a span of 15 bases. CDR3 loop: CASSLGGTGKHNEQFF. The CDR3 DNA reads TGTGCCAGCAGCTTAGGGGGGACCGGAAAACACAATGAGCAGTTCTTC. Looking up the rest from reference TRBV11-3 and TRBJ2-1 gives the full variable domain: EAGVVQSPRYKIIEKKQPVAFWCNPISGHNTLYWYLQNLGQGPELLIRYENEEAVDDSQLPKDRFSAERLKGVDSTLKIQPAELGDSAVYLCASSLGGTGKHNEQFFGPGTRLTVL.

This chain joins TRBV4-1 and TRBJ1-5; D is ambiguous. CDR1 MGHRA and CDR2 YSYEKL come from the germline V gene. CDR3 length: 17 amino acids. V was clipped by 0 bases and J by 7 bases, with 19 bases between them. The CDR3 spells CASSQDLRAQQYQPQHF. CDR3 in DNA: TGCGCCAGCAGCCAAGATTTACGCGCCCAGCAGTACCAGCCCCAGCATTTT.

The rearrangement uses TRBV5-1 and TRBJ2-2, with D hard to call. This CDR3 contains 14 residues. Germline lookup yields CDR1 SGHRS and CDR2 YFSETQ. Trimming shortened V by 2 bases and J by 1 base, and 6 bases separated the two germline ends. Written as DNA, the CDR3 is TGCGCCAGCAGCTTAGGCCAGAACACCGGGGAGCTGTTTTTT. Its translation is CASSLGQNTGELFF. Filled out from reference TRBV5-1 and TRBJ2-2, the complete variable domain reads KAGVTQTPRYLIKTRGQQVTLSCSPISGHRSVSWYQQTPGQGLQFLFEYFSETQRNKGNFPGRFSGRQFSNSRSEMNVSTLELGDSALYLCASSLGQNTGELFFGEGSRLTVL.

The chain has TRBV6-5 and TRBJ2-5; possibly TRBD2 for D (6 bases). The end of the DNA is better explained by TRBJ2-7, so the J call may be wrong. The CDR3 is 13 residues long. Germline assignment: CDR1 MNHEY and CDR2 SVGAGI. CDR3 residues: CASRFGSLYEQYF. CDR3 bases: TGTGCCAGCAGGTTCGGGAGTTTGTACGAGCAGTACTTC.

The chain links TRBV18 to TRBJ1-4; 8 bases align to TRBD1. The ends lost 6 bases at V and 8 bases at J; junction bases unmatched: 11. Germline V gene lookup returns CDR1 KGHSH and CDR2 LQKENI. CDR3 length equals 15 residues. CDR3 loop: CASSPQGAGGEKLFF. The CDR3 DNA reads TGTGCCAGCTCCCCCCAGGGGGCAGGAGGAGAAAAACTGTTTTTT.

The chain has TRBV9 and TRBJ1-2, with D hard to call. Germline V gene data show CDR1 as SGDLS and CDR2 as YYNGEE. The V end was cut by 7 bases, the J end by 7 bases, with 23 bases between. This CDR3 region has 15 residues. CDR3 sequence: CASEGGFAGERGYTF. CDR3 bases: TGTGCCAGCGAGGGAGGGTTTGCGGGTGAGCGTGGCTACACCTTC.

Written as DNA, the CDR3 is TGTGCCAGCAGTGAATTTGGGGACAGTGTAACCCAGGAGACCCAGTACTTC. Its protein is CASSEFGDSVTQETQYF. V and J are TRBV6-1 and TRBJ2-5, with 7 bases matching TRBD1. This CDR3 spans 17 amino acids. V was pared by 2 bases and J by 5 bases, with 14 bases of the junction left unmatched. Germline loops: CDR1 MNHNS, CDR2 SASEGT.

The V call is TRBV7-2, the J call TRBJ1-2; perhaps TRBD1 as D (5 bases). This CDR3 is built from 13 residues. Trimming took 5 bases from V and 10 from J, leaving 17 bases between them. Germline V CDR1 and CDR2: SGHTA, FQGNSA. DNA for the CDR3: TGTGCCAGCAGCCTTCTAGGGGTTTCTTCCTACACCTTC. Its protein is CASSLLGVSSYTF. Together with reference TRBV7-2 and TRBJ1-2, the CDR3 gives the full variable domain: GAGVSQSPSNKVTEKGKDVELRCDPISGHTALYWYRQSLGQGLEFLIYFQGNSAPDKSGLPSDRFSAERTGGSVSTLTIQRTQQEDSAVYLCASSLLGVSSYTFGSGTRLTVV.

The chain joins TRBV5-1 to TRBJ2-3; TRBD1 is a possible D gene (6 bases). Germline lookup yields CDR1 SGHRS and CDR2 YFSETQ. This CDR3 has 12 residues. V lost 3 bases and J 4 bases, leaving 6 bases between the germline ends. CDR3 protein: CASSWGPDTQYF. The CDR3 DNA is TGCGCCAGCAGCTGGGGGCCAGATACGCAGTATTTT.

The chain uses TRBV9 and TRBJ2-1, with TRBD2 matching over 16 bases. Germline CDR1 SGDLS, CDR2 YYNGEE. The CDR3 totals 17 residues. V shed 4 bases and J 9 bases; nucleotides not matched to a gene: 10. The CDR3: CASSISGLAGGRAEQFF. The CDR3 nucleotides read TGTGCCAGCAGCATCTCGGGACTAGCGGGGGGGCGCGCTGAGCAGTTCTTC.